The rows below give T cell receptor beta chains drawn from one sample of a study of cytomegalovirus exposure and HLA in healthy donors. Only in-frame clones appear in the TCRdb table, and some are missing; sequencing was by immunoSEQ multiplex PCR. The sample consists of over 95,000 clones, approximately 69% of them appearing once. Sequenced input: PBMCs. The source is a woman aged 40 to 55 in good health and CMV-seropositive. Both conserved end residues are part of each CDR3. The order of the fields is CDR3 protein, CDR3 DNA, clone size, D gene, J gene, V gene. The D gene is left open where the match is weak. Clone size, where shown, is once, few, many, or a class for clones that have expanded.

cdr3_aa: CASSFKNTGELFF
cdr3_nt: TGTGCCAGCAGTTTCAAGAACACCGGGGAGCTGTTTTTT
clone_size: .
d_call: .
j_call: TRBJ2-2
v_call: TRBV6-5

cdr3_aa: CASSQSAGLNEQFF
cdr3_nt: TGTGCCAGCAGCCAATCCGCCGGGTTGAATGAGCAGTTCTTC
clone_size: .
d_call: .
j_call: TRBJ2-1
v_call: TRBV16

cdr3_aa: CASSQLQGVSNQPQHF
cdr3_nt: TGTGCCAGCAGCCAGCTACAGGGGGTAAGCAATCAGCCCCAGCATTTT
clone_size: .
d_call: TRBD1
j_call: TRBJ1-5
v_call: TRBV7-8

cdr3_aa: CASSVRTGNYGYTF
cdr3_nt: TGTGCCAGCAGCGTCCGGACGGGAAACTATGGCTACACCTTC
clone_size: few
d_call: .
j_call: TRBJ1-2
v_call: TRBV11-3

cdr3_aa: CASSTTFQETQYF
cdr3_nt: TGTGCCAGCAGTACCACATTCCAAGAGACCCAGTACTTC
clone_size: .
d_call: .
j_call: TRBJ2-5
v_call: TRBV7-9

cdr3_aa: CASSLGQVPIENEQFF
cdr3_nt: TGTGCCAGCAGCCTTGGACAGGTTCCTATTGAGAATGAGCAGTTCTTC
clone_size: .
d_call: TRBD1
j_call: TRBJ2-1
v_call: TRBV5-5

cdr3_aa: CASSYSGTGLSEAFF
cdr3_nt: TGTGCCAGCAGTTACTCGGGGACAGGGTTATCGGAAGCTTTCTTT
clone_size: few
d_call: TRBD1
j_call: TRBJ1-1
v_call: TRBV6-5

cdr3_aa: CASSLTVTGIGYTF
cdr3_nt: TGTGCCAGCAGCTTAACGGTGACAGGGATAGGCTACACCTTC
clone_size: .
d_call: TRBD1
j_call: TRBJ1-2
v_call: TRBV7-2

cdr3_aa: CASSPNPRGEQYF
cdr3_nt: TGTGCCAGCAGCCCCAACCCCAGGGGCGAGCAGTACTTC
clone_size: once
d_call: .
j_call: TRBJ2-7
v_call: TRBV11-1

cdr3_aa: CAWSRTAGNTIYF
cdr3_nt: TGTGCCTGGAGTAGGACAGCTGGAAACACCATATATTTT
clone_size: .
d_call: .
j_call: TRBJ1-3
v_call: TRBV30

cdr3_aa: CASSPGKQGALGETQYF
cdr3_nt: TGTGCCAGCAGCCCGGGAAAACAGGGGGCGCTGGGGGAGACCCAGTACTTC
clone_size: .
d_call: TRBD1
j_call: TRBJ2-5
v_call: TRBV9

cdr3_aa: CASSRGLDLATGNEQFF
cdr3_nt: TGTGCCAGCAGCCGGGGACTAGACCTGGCTACGGGCAATGAGCAGTTCTTC
clone_size: .
d_call: TRBD2
j_call: TRBJ2-1
v_call: TRBV7-9

cdr3_aa: CASSPPGVSSYEQYF
cdr3_nt: TGTGCCAGTAGTCCTCCAGGGGTTTCCTCCTACGAGCAGTACTTC
clone_size: .
d_call: .
j_call: TRBJ2-7
v_call: TRBV19

cdr3_aa: CASSPRSALGPGYEQYF
cdr3_nt: TGCGCCAGCAGCCCCCGCAGTGCATTGGGCCCCGGCTACGAGCAGTACTTC
clone_size: few
d_call: .
j_call: TRBJ2-7
v_call: TRBV4-1

cdr3_aa: CASSQDSLLAGGSDTQYF
cdr3_nt: TGTGCCAGCAGCCAAGATTCCCTGCTAGCGGGAGGGAGTGATACGCAGTATTTT
clone_size: .
d_call: TRBD2
j_call: TRBJ2-3
v_call: TRBV4-2

cdr3_aa: CASSRELGGAGSEQFF
cdr3_nt: TGTGCCAGCAGTCGAGAACTCGGGGGGGCCGGGAGTGAGCAGTTCTTC
clone_size: .
d_call: TRBD2
j_call: TRBJ2-1
v_call: TRBV2

cdr3_aa: CASSLGLAGGAGELFF
cdr3_nt: TGTGCCAGCAGCTTAGGACTAGCGGGGGGAGCCGGGGAGCTGTTTTTT
clone_size: .
d_call: TRBD2
j_call: TRBJ2-2
v_call: TRBV7-2

cdr3_aa: CASSVELAGGNEQFF
cdr3_nt: TGTGCCAGCAGCGTAGAACTAGCGGGTGGCAATGAGCAGTTCTTC
clone_size: .
d_call: TRBD2
j_call: TRBJ2-1
v_call: TRBV9

cdr3_aa: CATSRDRSNTEAFF
cdr3_nt: TGTGCCACCAGCAGAGATCGTAGTAACACTGAAGCTTTCTTT
clone_size: .
d_call: .
j_call: TRBJ1-1
v_call: TRBV15

cdr3_aa: CAWSTGLGGGELFF
cdr3_nt: TGTGCCTGGTCTACAGGGTTAGGGGGCGGGGAGCTGTTTTTT
clone_size: few
d_call: .
j_call: TRBJ2-2
v_call: TRBV30

cdr3_aa: CSVERSDRVEGQETQYF
cdr3_nt: TGCAGCGTTGAGCGGTCCGACAGGGTGGAGGGTCAAGAGACCCAGTACTTC
clone_size: .
d_call: .
j_call: TRBJ2-5
v_call: TRBV29-1

cdr3_aa: CASSVRTEAYEQYF
cdr3_nt: TGTGCCAGCAGCGTTCGGACAGAGGCCTACGAGCAGTACTTC
clone_size: .
d_call: .
j_call: TRBJ2-7
v_call: TRBV13

cdr3_aa: CASSLTGQGAEAFF
cdr3_nt: TGTGCCAGCAGTTTAACCGGACAGGGGGCTGAGGCTTTCTTT
clone_size: .
d_call: TRBD1
j_call: TRBJ1-1
v_call: TRBV27

cdr3_aa: CASRDLSGTYEQYF
cdr3_nt: TGCGCCAGCAGGGATCTTAGCGGGACCTACGAGCAGTACTTC
clone_size: .
d_call: TRBD2
j_call: TRBJ2-7
v_call: TRBV5-1

cdr3_aa: CASSWGGTNEKLFF
cdr3_nt: TGTGCCAGTAGCTGGGGGGGGACTAATGAAAAACTGTTTTTT
clone_size: .
d_call: .
j_call: TRBJ1-4
v_call: TRBV19

cdr3_aa: CASQRTGPSYEQCF
cdr3_nt: TGTGCCAGCCAACGGACAGGGCCCTCCTACGAGCAGTGCTTC
clone_size: .
d_call: TRBD1
j_call: TRBJ2-7
v_call: TRBV2